The next 12 T cell receptor beta chains were all read from a single sample in a study of regulatory dendritic cells for organ transplantation. Some clones are missing from TCRdb's copy, which holds only in-frame ones; the method was immunoSEQ multiplex PCR. The repertoire holds fewer than 20,000 clones, with approximately 80% as singletons. These receptors' antigens are unknown. CFSE-labeled sorted T cells met regulatory or mature dendritic cells for five to six days. Sequencing was done on a sample of memory CD4+ T cells from blood cultured with regulatory dendritic cells. Documented subset: CD45RO+ memory T cells. The receptors come from a human donor in good health.

The chain links TRBV2 to TRBJ2-7; D ambiguous. Germline lookup yields CDR1 SNHLY and CDR2 FYNNEI. This CDR3 spans 15 amino acids. Trimming cost V 7 bases and J 0 bases, with 16 bases left between them. The CDR3 region has the DNA TGTGCCAGCACGGCGCGCCCGCCAGACTCCTACGAGCAGTACTTC. It translates to CASTARPPDSYEQYF.

This rearrangement joins TRBV4-2 to TRBJ2-1, with TRBD2 identical over 11 bases. This CDR3 is built from 17 residues. CDR1 and CDR2 from the germline V gene are LGHNA and YNFKEQ. V shed 1 base and J 2 bases; nucleotides not matched to a gene: 4. CDR3 coding DNA: TGTGCCAGCAGCCAAGTCCAGGGACTAGCGGCCTACAATGAGCAGTTCTTC. Amino acids: CASSQVQGLAAYNEQFF.

V gene TRBV4-1 combines with J gene TRBJ2-7; 7 bases are a match to TRBD1. The V gene end was trimmed by 0 bases and the J gene end by 5 bases; junction bases not matched to a gene: 10. Germline values: CDR1 MGHRA, CDR2 YSYEKL. The CDR3 runs 16 residues. The CDR3 spells CASSQEGGRVLNEQYF. CDR3 DNA: TGCGCCAGCAGCCAAGAAGGGGGCAGGGTTCTTAACGAGCAGTACTTC.

The chain has TRBV2 and TRBJ1-6; D might be TRBD1 (5 bases). V dropped 1 base and J dropped 5 bases, with 12 bases sitting between them. Germline V gene sequence: CDR1 SNHLY, CDR2 FYNNEI. CDR3 size: 16 residues. The CDR3 coding sequence is TGTGCCAGCAGTGAAGTTGGCAGGGCGGATAATTCACCCCTCCACTTT. Protein product: CASSEVGRADNSPLHF.

This chain uses TRBV7-9 with TRBJ1-3; D gene uncertain. Germline V gene data show CDR1 as SEHNR and CDR2 as FQNEAQ (reference sequence). Deletions cut 4 bases from V and 2 bases from J, with 12 bases between. This CDR3 has 15 amino acids. The CDR3 DNA reads as TGTGCCAGCAGCTGGGTGGGGAGTACTGGAAACACCATATATTTT. Translating it yields CASSWVGSTGNTIYF.

This chain joins TRBV4-2 and TRBJ2-3, with D maybe TRBD2 (6 bases). CDR3 length: 17 residues. Germline values: CDR1 LGHNA, CDR2 YNFKEQ. V lost 0 bases to trimming and J lost 0 bases, with 13 bases between them. The chain's CDR3 is CASSQDHSGTSTDTQYF. CDR3 in DNA: TGTGCCAGCAGCCAAGATCATAGCGGAACTAGCACAGATACGCAGTATTTT.

The chain joins TRBV7-6 to TRBJ2-1; 10 nucleotides agree with TRBD1. J gave up 7 bases and V 5 bases, and 8 bases lay outside the gene matches. This CDR3 is 15 amino acids long. Germline CDR1 is SGHVS and CDR2 is FNYEAQ. CDR3 bases: TGTGCCAGCAGCCCCTTACCGGGACAGGGGAATGAGCAGTTCTTC. This translates into CASSPLPGQGNEQFF.

The gene calls are TRBV11-1 and TRBJ2-2; a possible D gene is TRBD1 (8 bases). Germline CDR1 reads SGHAT; CDR2 reads FQDESV (reference sequence). This CDR3 has 14 residues. Deletions cut 5 bases from V and 7 bases from J, with 14 bases between. Here the CDR3 reads CASSPDREGGELFF. The CDR3 DNA sequence: TGTGCCAGCAGCCCGGACAGGGAGGGCGGGGAGCTGTTTTTT.

The chain uses TRBV5-4 and TRBJ1-4, with D maybe TRBD1 (5 bases). Germline CDR1 SGHNT, CDR2 YYREEE (reference sequence). Trimming left V 3 bases short and J 8 bases short, with 14 bases between. CDR3 length: 14 residues. CDR3 DNA sequence: TGTGCCAGCAGCTCCGGGACTGATACAGAAAAACTGTTTTTT. It specifies CASSSGTDTEKLFF.

This clone has just a few counts. This chain uses TRBV29-1 with TRBJ1-1; D is uncertain. Germline CDR1 reads SQVTM; CDR2 reads ANQGSEA. The length of the CDR3 is 11 residues. V was trimmed by 4 bases and J by 7 bases, leaving 10 bases between them. DNA for the CDR3: TGCAGCGTTGTCGCCACATTTGAAGCTTTCTTT. Its protein product is CSVVATFEAFF.

The V call is TRBV5-5, the J call TRBJ1-5, with D hard to call. This CDR3 comprises 16 residues. The germline V and J ends were trimmed by 4 bases and 2 bases, with 16 bases remaining between them. Germline CDR1 and CDR2: SGHKS and YYEKEE (reference sequence). CDR3 sequence reads: CASSPGPNLGNQPQHF. CDR3 bases: TGTGCCAGCAGCCCAGGACCGAACCTTGGCAATCAGCCCCAGCATTTT.

This rearrangement joins TRBV7-8 to TRBJ2-7; 8 bases agree with TRBD1. Germline V lookup: CDR1 SGHVS, CDR2 FQNEAQ. The CDR3 is made up of 14 amino acids. Germline trimming cut 5 bases from V and 2 bases from J; bases unmatched to any gene: 5. CDR3 sequence (DNA): TGTGCCAGCAGCCCTGGACAGGGACCCTACGAGCAGTACTTC. Its protein product is CASSPGQGPYEQYF.